This TCR beta chain is from a study of CD8 T cells in ankylosing spondylitis. The V gene lost 4 bases and the J gene lost 5 bases, with 14 bases spanning the gap. CDR3 length: 14 residues. Germline values: CDR1 MNHEY, CDR2 SVGAGI. Molecular-barcoded quantitative 5'-RACE produced these TCR beta libraries. TCRdb used MiXCR to reprocess the 5' RACE reads, holding one entry per CDR3 protein. The sample lists approximately 200,000 distinct CDR3 sequences; around 13% were seen once. Broader study findings: Disease-linked clones reportedly concentrated significantly in matched ankylosing spondylitis synovial fluid. Several of the motif variants were reported before in synovial fluid and blood from reactive arthritis.

In its sample, this clonotype was seen a few times. Its antigen remains unidentified. The sequence came from a male donor with ankylosing spondylitis or in good health (not recorded which). Input material: blood, either unsorted or a sorted T cell fraction (not recorded which). The rearrangement joins TRBV6-5 to TRBJ1-2, with a possible D match to TRBD1 (6 bases). CDR3 sequence reads: CASSSQGGKYGYTF. CDR3 DNA: TGTGCCAGCAGTTCGCAAGGGGGAAAGTATGGCTACACCTTC.